The 10 T cell receptor beta chains below all came from one sample that was sequenced in a study of CD8 T cells in ankylosing spondylitis. MiXCR, applied by TCRdb to the 5' RACE reads, yields one record per CDR3 protein. Among 200,000 or so distinct CDR3 sequences listed, about 20% were seen once. Sequenced input: blood, either unsorted or a sorted T cell fraction (not recorded which). The receptors stem from a male donor aged 5 to 30 with ankylosing spondylitis or in good health (not recorded which).

At least ten counts were recorded for this clonotype. The chain employs TRBV19 and TRBJ2-3; D could derive from TRBD1 or TRBD2 (5 bases each). The CDR3 has 13 amino acids. Germline CDR1 is LNHDA and CDR2 is SQIVND (reference sequence). The V end was cut by 10 bases, the J end by 2 bases, with 13 bases between. CDR3 bases: TGTGCCATCACGGGGCCCGACACAGATACGCAGTATTTT. This gives the protein CAITGPDTDTQYF.

This clonotype was seen many times. V and J are TRBV19 and TRBJ2-3, with no clear D. V dropped 7 bases and J dropped 9 bases, with 17 bases sitting between them. Germline V gene data show CDR1 as LNHDA and CDR2 as SQIVND (reference sequence). This CDR3 comprises 13 residues. The CDR3 sequence is CASNDGPSRTQYF. CDR3 DNA: TGTGCCAGTAACGATGGACCGAGCAGGACGCAGTATTTT. Drawing the rest from reference TRBV19 and TRBJ2-3, the complete variable domain is DGGITQSPKYLFRKEGQNVTLSCEQNLNHDAMYWYRQDPGQGLRLIYYSQIVNDFQKGDIAEGYSVSREKKESFPLTVTSAQKNPTAFYLCASNDGPSRTQYFGPGTRLTVL.

This sequence joins TRBV6-5 and TRBJ2-7; possibly TRBD2 for D (6 bases). CDR1 and CDR2 from the germline V gene are MNHEY and SVGAGI. The CDR3 runs to 12 residues. Trimming took 8 bases from V and 4 from J, leaving 12 bases between them. The CDR3: CASLGTLYEQYV. The DNA for the CDR3 is TGTGCCAGCCTCGGGACTTTGTACGAGCAGTACGTC.

This clonotype was detected ten times or more. CDR3 sequence reads: CASSYPSLGRERYEQYF. CDR3 in DNA: TGTGCCAGCAGTTATCCCTCCCTCGGGCGGGAGAGGTACGAGCAGTACTTC. V is TRBV6-2 or TRBV6-3 and J is TRBJ2-7, with 7 bases matching TRBD2. This CDR3 is built from 17 residues. Trimming took 3 bases from V and 4 from J; bases not matched to a gene: 15. Germline CDR1 is MNHEY and CDR2 is SVGEGT.

This rearrangement joins TRBV12-3 or TRBV12-4 to TRBJ2-3; the D gene is possibly TRBD2 (5 bases). Trimming took off 2 bases at V and 4 bases at J, with 13 bases between the two ends. The CDR3 spans 15 residues. The CDR3 DNA reads TGTGCCAGCAGTTTATTGGGCGCGGACTCAGATACGCAGTATTTT. It translates to CASSLLGADSDTQYF.

This clonotype was seen ten or more times. The chain employs TRBV10-3 and TRBJ2-3; weak D call: TRBD2 (6 bases). The CDR3 is made up of 14 amino acids. V was shortened by 11 bases and J by 3 bases, with 18 bases between the two germline ends. Germline V gene sequence: CDR1 ENHRY, CDR2 SYGVKD. The CDR3 protein is CASAGEAGTDTQYF. CDR3 nucleotides: TGTGCCTCGGCCGGGGAGGCCGGAACAGATACGCAGTATTTT.

In its sample, this clonotype was seen many times. The V call is TRBV5-1, the J call TRBJ2-7; D remains unclear. CDR1 and CDR2 from the germline V gene are SGHRS and YFSETQ. CDR3 length: 13 residues. V was trimmed by 0 bases and J by 2 bases, leaving 6 bases between them. The CDR3 DNA reads as TGCGCCAGCAGCTTGGACCCGGCCTACGAGCAGTACGTC. Translated: CASSLDPAYEQYV.

This clonotype was counted between two and nine times. This CDR3 reads CSTLWGDTQYF. DNA of the CDR3: TGCAGCACCTTATGGGGAGATACGCAGTATTTT. This chain uses TRBV29-1 with TRBJ2-3; D is unclear. The CDR3 is 11 residues long. In germline, CDR1 is SQVTM, CDR2 ANQGSEA. Between the trimmed V and J ends, which lost 8 bases and 5 bases, there was a span of 11 bases.

The table lists this clonotype with many counts. The chain couples TRBV10-3 to TRBJ2-7; TRBD2 aligns across 14 bases. The germline CDR1 and CDR2 sequences are ENHRY and SYGVKD. The CDR3 runs to 14 residues. The V gene end was trimmed by 8 bases and the J gene end by 4 bases; junction bases not matched to a gene: 4. Here the CDR3 reads CAIGGTSGSYEQYV. DNA of the CDR3: TGTGCCATCGGGGGGACTAGCGGGAGTTACGAGCAGTACGTC.

The chain uses TRBV19 and TRBJ1-1; D gene unclear. This CDR3 region has 14 residues. Looked up from germline, CDR1 is LNHDA and CDR2 is SQIVND (reference sequence). The V and J ends lost 6 bases and 1 base respectively, with 12 bases between them. The CDR3 DNA is TGTGCCAGTAGCTTCCAGCGGGCGAACACTGAAGCTTTCTTT. Translated: CASSFQRANTEAFF. Full variable domain (rest looked up from reference TRBV19 and TRBJ1-1): DGGITQSPKYLFRKEGQNVTLSCEQNLNHDAMYWYRQDPGQGLRLIYYSQIVNDFQKGDIAEGYSVSREKKESFPLTVTSAQKNPTAFYLCASSFQRANTEAFFGQGTRLTVV.